Listed here is a single TCR beta chain. Its antigen is still unknown. Trimming took 4 bases from V and 6 from J, leaving 18 bases between them. The CDR3 length is 15 residues. Germline V gives CDR1 MDHEN, CDR2 SYDVKM. This sample is drawn from a study of T-cell memory formation after mild COVID-19. Study in general: Among the donors, TCR clusters were largely specific to each donor. Study-level points and caveats: Certain responding clones were present in pre-infection memory, suggesting participation of cross-reactive memory. A second wave expanding day 15 to 37 was CD4+-biased; contracting clones were balanced. Those CD4+ clones that contracted were mainly in CM and EM (CD8+ ones in EMRA).

TCRdb recomputed calls from the 5' RACE reads with MiXCR, one row per CDR3 protein. This sample has about 430,000 distinct CDR3 sequences, with approximately 19% found just once. The sample taken for sequencing was PBMCs or a T cell subset sorted from them (not recorded which). The chain links TRBV28 to TRBJ1-2; no definite D call. The source is a man aged 18 to 30 who had mild COVID-19 (a few samples of this study predate the infection). Cell type and time point are not known. DNA for the CDR3: TGTGCCAGCAGTTCCTCGGGGATTGGGGATGATGGCTACACCTTC. Protein product: CASSSSGIGDDGYTF.